Below are 8 T cell receptor beta chains sequenced from a single sample in a study of glioma-infiltrating T cells. Using RNA template, CDR3s of TCR alpha and beta were amplified with iRepertoire arm-PCR. TCRdb reanalysed the multiplex PCR reads using MiXCR and keeps one entry per CDR3 protein. The sample shows 300,000 to 450,000 distinct CDR3 sequences, more than 35% of them seen only once. Sequenced sample: glioma tissue, nonneoplastic brain tissue, or PBMCs (not recorded which). Receptors originate from a human donor with low-grade glioma or glioblastoma, undergoing nonglioma brain surgery, or in good health (not recorded which).

Ten or more counts support this clonotype. V is TRBV6-1 and J is TRBJ2-4, with 9 bases fitting TRBD1. The junction had 8 bases not matched to a gene; V was cut back by 5 bases and J by 3 bases. The CDR3 extends over 16 amino acids. Germline V lookup: CDR1 MNHNS, CDR2 SASEGT. The CDR3 coding sequence is TGTGCCAGCAGTTCCCCGACAGGGGGAAACAAAAACATTCAGTACTTC. Its translation is CASSSPTGGNKNIQYF.

This clonotype came up a few times. The chain recombines TRBV27 with TRBJ2-7, with 7 bases identical to TRBD1. V shed 6 bases and J 6 bases; nucleotides not matched to a gene: 8. CDR3 length: 13 residues. Germline V gene lookup returns CDR1 MNHEY and CDR2 SMNVEV (reference sequence). The CDR3 sequence: CASSLEGQSEQYF. The CDR3 DNA follows: TGTGCCAGCAGCTTAGAGGGACAGAGCGAGCAGTACTTC.

The V call is TRBV3-1, the J call TRBJ1-2, with TRBD1 as a possible D gene (5 bases). Germline V gene sequence: CDR1 LGHDT, CDR2 YNNKEL (reference sequence). V lost 1 base and J 6 bases, leaving 15 bases between the germline ends. The CDR3 contains 15 residues. The CDR3 region has the DNA TGTGCCAGCAGCCAAGCGGGACTCCTTTCGGATGGCTACACCTTC. Encoded protein: CASSQAGLLSDGYTF.

This clonotype was observed a handful of times. The gene calls are TRBV27 and TRBJ2-7; TRBD2 is a possible D gene (5 bases). From germline, CDR1 is MNHEY and CDR2 SMNVEV (reference sequence). The V and J ends lost 6 bases and 3 bases respectively, with 18 bases between them. CDR3 length: 15 residues. The CDR3: CASSSPGIAYYEQYF. The CDR3 coding sequence is TGTGCCAGCAGCTCGCCCGGGATAGCTTACTACGAGCAGTACTTC.

The chain combines TRBV28 with TRBJ2-1; D is unclear. CDR1 and CDR2 (germline): MDHEN, SYDVKM. V gave up 7 bases and J gave up 3 bases, with 28 bases separating them. CDR3 length equals 19 residues. In nucleotides, the CDR3 is TGTGCCAGCATGAAGAAGGTTGGGCAGCACACTCTAAACTACAATGAGCAGTTCTTC. It translates to CASMKKVGQHTLNYNEQFF.

The rearrangement joins TRBV6-1 to TRBJ2-6; perhaps D is TRBD1 or TRBD2 (5 bases each). Germline V lookup: CDR1 MNHNS, CDR2 SASEGT. V was pared by 6 bases and J by 0 bases, with 18 bases between. CDR3 length: 18 amino acids. As DNA, the CDR3 is TGTGCCAGCAGAACCGAACCGGGACCCCTCTCTGGGGCCAACGTCCTGACTTTC. This encodes CASRTEPGPLSGANVLTF.

This clonotype has just a few counts. A much larger clone sits a single nucleotide away, making a read error possible. The chain joins TRBV24-1 to TRBJ2-1, with D perhaps TRBD2 (7 bases). This CDR3 comprises 16 residues. Germline V lookup: CDR1 KGHDR, CDR2 SFDVKD. CDR3 nucleotides: TGTGCCTCCAGTGAAGGGGGAGGGTGGTCCTACAATGAGCAGTTCTTC. Translated, it gives CASSEGGGWSYNEQFF.

Regarding this clonotype: Germline is not matched at one junction end, which may reflect a read error. This chain connects TRBV11-2 to TRBJ2-7, with TRBD2 matching over 10 bases. The CDR3 has 15 amino acids. In germline, CDR1 is SGHAT, CDR2 FQNNGV. The CDR3 bases are TGTGCCAGCATCTTAGGAGCGGGAGGGACCTACGAGCAGTACTTC. Translated: CASILGAGGTYEQYF.